The rows below give T cell receptor beta chains drawn from one sample of a study of glioma-infiltrating T cells after dendritic cell vaccination. Only in-frame clones appear in the TCRdb table, and some are missing; sequencing was by immunoSEQ multiplex PCR. Among around 100,000 clones listed, over 80% were seen once. The sample here was blood, taken after dendritic cell vaccination. Source of these receptors: a human donor with glioblastoma. CDR3s include the opening cysteine and the closing phenylalanine or tryptophan. Fields, in order: clone size, J gene, D gene, V gene, CDR3 DNA, CDR3 protein. D genes are given only for firm matches. Clone size is not always given. Where it is, it says once, few, many or a class for expanded clones.

clone size: NA; J gene: TRBJ1-5; D gene: NA; V gene: TRBV5-6; CDR3 DNA: TGTGCCAGCAGCTTCGGCAGGAGCAATCAGCCCCAGCATTTT; CDR3 protein: CASSFGRSNQPQHF
clone size: few; J gene: TRBJ1-5; D gene: NA; V gene: TRBV18; CDR3 DNA: TGTGCCAGCTCGCGTTTCCAGGAGGATCAGCCCCAGCATTTT; CDR3 protein: CASSRFQEDQPQHF
clone size: NA; J gene: TRBJ1-1; D gene: TRBD1; V gene: TRBV15; CDR3 DNA: TGTGCCACCAGCAGGGAAGGGACAGGGATCTTCACTGAAGCTTTCTTT; CDR3 protein: CATSREGTGIFTEAFF
clone size: few; J gene: TRBJ2-1; D gene: NA; V gene: TRBV4-3; CDR3 DNA: TGCGCCAGCAGCCAAGAGGGGGCACAGTACGATGAGCAGTTCTTC; CDR3 protein: CASSQEGAQYDEQFF
clone size: NA; J gene: TRBJ1-1; D gene: NA; V gene: TRBV27; CDR3 DNA: TGTGCCAGCAGTTCTCTTACCACTGGACAGCTGAACACTGAAGCTTTCTTT; CDR3 protein: CASSSLTTGQLNTEAFF
clone size: NA; J gene: TRBJ1-2; D gene: TRBD1; V gene: TRBV7-2; CDR3 DNA: TGTGCCAGCAGCTTCCAGGGGCGACAGGGGATAGGCTACACCTTC; CDR3 protein: CASSFQGRQGIGYTF
clone size: NA; J gene: TRBJ2-1; D gene: NA; V gene: TRBV11-2; CDR3 DNA: TGTGCCAGCAGCTTGGGCCAAAGGGGCTACAATGAGCAGTTCTTC; CDR3 protein: CASSLGQRGYNEQFF
clone size: NA; J gene: TRBJ2-1; D gene: NA; V gene: TRBV5-1; CDR3 DNA: TGCGCCAGCAGCCCGACTAGCTACAATGAGCAGTTCTTC; CDR3 protein: CASSPTSYNEQFF
clone size: NA; J gene: TRBJ2-5; D gene: NA; V gene: TRBV2; CDR3 DNA: TGTGCCAGCAGTGTTAACAGGAACCAAGAGACCCAGTACTTC; CDR3 protein: CASSVNRNQETQYF
clone size: once; J gene: TRBJ2-2; D gene: TRBD1; V gene: TRBV9; CDR3 DNA: TGTGCCAGCAGCCCACTGGACAGGGGCACACAGATCACCGGGGAGCTGTTTTTT; CDR3 protein: CASSPLDRGTQITGELFF
clone size: once; J gene: TRBJ1-2; D gene: TRBD1; V gene: TRBV15; CDR3 DNA: TGTGCCACCAGCAGAGATGCACAGGGGGCCAACGGCTACACCTTC; CDR3 protein: CATSRDAQGANGYTF
clone size: NA; J gene: TRBJ2-5; D gene: TRBD1; V gene: TRBV5-1; CDR3 DNA: TGCGCCAGCAGCACAGGGGACAGCCAAGAGACCCAGTACTTC; CDR3 protein: CASSTGDSQETQYF
clone size: NA; J gene: TRBJ2-3; D gene: NA; V gene: TRBV7-2; CDR3 DNA: TGTGCCAGCAGCACACGGGGGGCTGCAGATACGCAGTATTTT; CDR3 protein: CASSTRGAADTQYF
clone size: NA; J gene: TRBJ2-3; D gene: NA; V gene: TRBV11-1; CDR3 DNA: TGTGCCAGCAGCTTAGGCGTTACCACAGATACGCAGTATTTT; CDR3 protein: CASSLGVTTDTQYF
clone size: NA; J gene: TRBJ1-6; D gene: NA; V gene: TRBV2; CDR3 DNA: TGTGCCAGCAGTGATTATGGGGGGAGAACCCTCCACTTT; CDR3 protein: CASSDYGGRTLHF
clone size: many; J gene: TRBJ1-1; D gene: TRBD1; V gene: TRBV27; CDR3 DNA: TGTGCCAGCACCAGTTTATCGACAGGGGGAAGGACTGAAGCTTTCTTT; CDR3 protein: CASTSLSTGGRTEAFF
clone size: NA; J gene: TRBJ2-3; D gene: NA; V gene: TRBV5-1; CDR3 DNA: TGCGCCAGCAGCTTGCAGTCAGATACGCAGTATTTT; CDR3 protein: CASSLQSDTQYF
clone size: NA; J gene: TRBJ2-1; D gene: NA; V gene: TRBV5-4; CDR3 DNA: TGTGCCAGCACCTCGGAGGGGGGGCCATCCTACAATGAGCAGTTCTTC; CDR3 protein: CASTSEGGPSYNEQFF
clone size: NA; J gene: TRBJ1-6; D gene: NA; V gene: TRBV10-3; CDR3 DNA: TGTGCCATCAGGGAAAACGGGAATTCACCCCTCCACTTT; CDR3 protein: CAIRENGNSPLHF
clone size: NA; J gene: TRBJ1-2; D gene: NA; V gene: TRBV6-1; CDR3 DNA: TGTGCCAGCAGTGTGAACAGGGCGGATGGCTACACCTTC; CDR3 protein: CASSVNRADGYTF
clone size: NA; J gene: TRBJ2-7; D gene: NA; V gene: TRBV5-1; CDR3 DNA: TGCGCCAGCAGCTTGGGGCAGGGTAGGTCCGAGCAGTACTTC; CDR3 protein: CASSLGQGRSEQYF
clone size: NA; J gene: TRBJ2-1; D gene: TRBD2; V gene: TRBV7-2; CDR3 DNA: TGTGCCAGCAGCTTTTTAGGGACTAGCGGGGGGACCTACAATGAGCAGTTCTTC; CDR3 protein: CASSFLGTSGGTYNEQFF
clone size: NA; J gene: TRBJ1-1; D gene: NA; V gene: TRBV18; CDR3 DNA: TGTGCCAGCTCTCTAGGACTCAACACTGAAGCTTTCTTT; CDR3 protein: CASSLGLNTEAFF
clone size: NA; J gene: TRBJ1-1; D gene: NA; V gene: TRBV20-1; CDR3 DNA: TGCAGCAAGCGTATAAACACTGAAGCTTTCTTT; CDR3 protein: CSKRINTEAFF
clone size: NA; J gene: TRBJ1-5; D gene: NA; V gene: TRBV2; CDR3 DNA: TGTGCCAGCAGTGATTTTCCTACAGCAGGGGACCAGCCCCAGCATTTT; CDR3 protein: CASSDFPTAGDQPQHF
clone size: NA; J gene: TRBJ2-3; D gene: NA; V gene: TRBV5-1; CDR3 DNA: TGCGCCAGCAGCGTTACTAGCTTACCCGGGATGGATACGCAGTATTTT; CDR3 protein: CASSVTSLPGMDTQYF
clone size: few; J gene: TRBJ1-3; D gene: NA; V gene: TRBV5-6; CDR3 DNA: TGTGCCAGCAGCTTATACGAGACTGGAAACACCATATATTTT; CDR3 protein: CASSLYETGNTIYF
clone size: NA; J gene: TRBJ2-3; D gene: NA; V gene: TRBV5-4; CDR3 DNA: TGTGCCAGCAGCTTACTCGCGGGTCTAGGGGGAGATACGCAGTATTTT; CDR3 protein: CASSLLAGLGGDTQYF
clone size: NA; J gene: TRBJ2-7; D gene: TRBD1; V gene: TRBV14; CDR3 DNA: TGTGCCAGCAGCCAGCTATTGGACAGGGTATACTTC; CDR3 protein: CASSQLLDRVYF
clone size: NA; J gene: TRBJ2-3; D gene: NA; V gene: TRBV9; CDR3 DNA: TGTGCCAGCAGTGTTGCCGGGACTAGCACAGATACGCAGTATTTT; CDR3 protein: CASSVAGTSTDTQYF
clone size: once; J gene: TRBJ1-1; D gene: NA; V gene: TRBV5-1; CDR3 DNA: TGCGCCAGCAGCTTGGAAGGGGGGGAAAACCAGAACACTGAAGCTTTCTTT; CDR3 protein: CASSLEGGENQNTEAFF
clone size: NA; J gene: TRBJ2-2; D gene: NA; V gene: TRBV2; CDR3 DNA: TGTGCCAGCAGTGACTTTTCGAACACCGGGGAGCTGTTTTTT; CDR3 protein: CASSDFSNTGELFF
clone size: NA; J gene: TRBJ2-5; D gene: TRBD2; V gene: TRBV5-1; CDR3 DNA: TGCGCCAGCAGCTTGAATAGACTAGCAAATAAGAAGACCCAGTACTTC; CDR3 protein: CASSLNRLANKKTQYF
clone size: NA; J gene: TRBJ1-2; D gene: NA; V gene: TRBV7-9; CDR3 DNA: TGTGCCAGCAGCTTAGGCGCAGCCCGGGAAGATGGCTACACCTTC; CDR3 protein: CASSLGAAREDGYTF
clone size: NA; J gene: TRBJ2-7; D gene: NA; V gene: TRBV5-4; CDR3 DNA: TGTGCCAGCACCATTCGGGGCGAGCAGTACTTC; CDR3 protein: CASTIRGEQYF
clone size: NA; J gene: TRBJ1-2; D gene: TRBD1; V gene: TRBV7-8; CDR3 DNA: TGTGCCAGCAGCTCAAGGGACAGACGGGGCGGCTACACCTTC; CDR3 protein: CASSSRDRRGGYTF
clone size: few; J gene: TRBJ1-6; D gene: NA; V gene: TRBV2; CDR3 DNA: TGTGCCAGCAGTGAATTCGTTGGAGTTTCACCCCTCCACTTT; CDR3 protein: CASSEFVGVSPLHF
clone size: NA; J gene: TRBJ1-2; D gene: NA; V gene: TRBV6-5; CDR3 DNA: TGTGCCAGCAGTTACTCGGCCCCCTTTTATGGCTACACCTTC; CDR3 protein: CASSYSAPFYGYTF
clone size: NA; J gene: TRBJ1-3; D gene: TRBD1; V gene: TRBV6-5; CDR3 DNA: TGTGCCAGCACCCCCCCAGGGGGCCAAAACACCATATATTTT; CDR3 protein: CASTPPGGQNTIYF
clone size: NA; J gene: TRBJ2-7; D gene: TRBD2; V gene: TRBV4-2; CDR3 DNA: TGTGCCAGCAGCCGGGAGGGCGACAGCTCCTACGAGCAGTACTTC; CDR3 protein: CASSREGDSSYEQYF
clone size: NA; J gene: TRBJ1-5; D gene: NA; V gene: TRBV18; CDR3 DNA: TGTGCCAGCTCACCCCTGGTCGGTCAGCCCCAGCATTTT; CDR3 protein: CASSPLVGQPQHF
clone size: NA; J gene: TRBJ1-3; D gene: TRBD1; V gene: TRBV5-1; CDR3 DNA: TGCGCCAGCAGCTCCCAGGGGGCGAGTGGAAACACCATATATTTT; CDR3 protein: CASSSQGASGNTIYF
clone size: NA; J gene: TRBJ1-1; D gene: TRBD1; V gene: TRBV5-1; CDR3 DNA: TGCGCCAGCAGCCAGAACCTACAGGGGATTTCAACTGAAGCTTTCTTT; CDR3 protein: CASSQNLQGISTEAFF
clone size: once; J gene: TRBJ1-1; D gene: NA; V gene: TRBV6-5; CDR3 DNA: TGTGCCAGCAGTTACTTAGACAGGAACACTGAAGCTTTCTTT; CDR3 protein: CASSYLDRNTEAFF
clone size: NA; J gene: TRBJ2-7; D gene: TRBD1; V gene: TRBV19; CDR3 DNA: TGTGCCAGTAGTGTACGACAGGGGGCCGACGAGCAGTACTTC; CDR3 protein: CASSVRQGADEQYF
clone size: NA; J gene: TRBJ2-7; D gene: TRBD2; V gene: TRBV5-4; CDR3 DNA: TGTGCCAGCAGCTTACCCGCGGGAGATACCTACGAGCAGTACTTC; CDR3 protein: CASSLPAGDTYEQYF
clone size: NA; J gene: TRBJ1-1; D gene: NA; V gene: TRBV4-2; CDR3 DNA: TGTGCCAGCAGCCCCCCCCCGGGGCGGGATTCGCGGGCTTTCTTT; CDR3 protein: CASSPPPGRDSRAFF
clone size: NA; J gene: TRBJ1-1; D gene: NA; V gene: TRBV7-3; CDR3 DNA: TGTGCCAGCAGCTTCTTAGTGAACACTGAAGCTTTCTTT; CDR3 protein: CASSFLVNTEAFF
clone size: medium-sized; J gene: TRBJ2-7; D gene: NA; V gene: TRBV7-9; CDR3 DNA: TGTGCCAGCAGCATTCAAGCGAACTATCAAGACGAGCAGTACTTC; CDR3 protein: CASSIQANYQDEQYF
clone size: few; J gene: TRBJ2-1; D gene: TRBD2; V gene: TRBV7-8; CDR3 DNA: TGTGCCAGCAGCTTATCTAGCGGGGGGGCCGTCTCCTACAATGAGCAGTTCTTC; CDR3 protein: CASSLSSGGAVSYNEQFF
clone size: few; J gene: TRBJ1-3; D gene: NA; V gene: TRBV6-1; CDR3 DNA: TGTGCCAGCAGTGTGAGGGCAGTCTCTGGAAACACCATATATTTT; CDR3 protein: CASSVRAVSGNTIYF
clone size: NA; J gene: TRBJ1-6; D gene: NA; V gene: TRBV10-1; CDR3 DNA: TGCGCCAGCAGTCTCCGGGATTTTTATAATTCACCCCTCCACTTT; CDR3 protein: CASSLRDFYNSPLHF
clone size: few; J gene: TRBJ2-2; D gene: TRBD2; V gene: TRBV9; CDR3 DNA: TGTGCCAGCAGCAGCGGGACTAGCGGGGGGCTGAACACCGGGGAGCTGTTTTTT; CDR3 protein: CASSSGTSGGLNTGELFF
clone size: few; J gene: TRBJ1-4; D gene: NA; V gene: TRBV5-6; CDR3 DNA: TGTGCCAGCAGCGGAATACAGAGCCCTAATGAAAAACTGTTTTTT; CDR3 protein: CASSGIQSPNEKLFF
clone size: NA; J gene: TRBJ1-1; D gene: NA; V gene: TRBV7-3; CDR3 DNA: TGTGCCAGCAGCTTAACGGGGGGGCCGGGCACTGAAGCTTTCTTT; CDR3 protein: CASSLTGGPGTEAFF
clone size: NA; J gene: TRBJ2-7; D gene: NA; V gene: TRBV7-2; CDR3 DNA: TGTGCCAGCAGCTTAGGGCACGGAGCCTACGAGCAGTACTTC; CDR3 protein: CASSLGHGAYEQYF
clone size: NA; J gene: TRBJ1-1; D gene: NA; V gene: TRBV6-5; CDR3 DNA: TGTGCCAGCAGTTACTCGCGGACAGTAAACACTGAAGCTTTCTTT; CDR3 protein: CASSYSRTVNTEAFF
clone size: NA; J gene: TRBJ2-1; D gene: NA; V gene: TRBV7-2; CDR3 DNA: TGTGCCAGCAGCTTCGGTCCGTACAATGAGCAGTTCTTC; CDR3 protein: CASSFGPYNEQFF
clone size: NA; J gene: TRBJ1-3; D gene: TRBD1; V gene: TRBV7-8; CDR3 DNA: TGTGCCAGCAGCTTTGGGACAGGGAGTGGAAACACCATATATTTT; CDR3 protein: CASSFGTGSGNTIYF